A single sample is the source of the 5 T cell receptor beta chains below, sequenced in a study of CD8 T cells in ankylosing spondylitis. Antigen specificity for these receptors is unknown. MiXCR, run by TCRdb on the 5' RACE reads, gives a single entry per CDR3 protein. This sample carries some 700,000 distinct CDR3 sequences, roughly 20% of them seen once, and the ten largest clones take about 20%. Overall study findings and caveats: One TCR beta motif, made up of several highly homologous variants, appeared characteristic of ankylosing spondylitis blood.

The source material was blood, either unsorted or a sorted T cell fraction (not recorded which). The receptors derive from a male donor with ankylosing spondylitis.

This clonotype came up a few times. V usage is TRBV7-9 and J usage is TRBJ1-6, with D uncertain. The V end was cut by 6 bases, the J end by 7 bases, with 7 bases between. CDR3 length: 12 residues. CDR1 and CDR2 (germline): SEHNR, FQNEAQ (reference sequence). CDR3 region: CASSRPNSPLHF. In DNA form, the CDR3 reads TGTGCCAGCAGTCGTCCGAATTCACCCCTCCACTTT.

The rearrangement uses TRBV3-1 and TRBJ1-2; 7 positions agree with TRBD1. Germline-derived CDR1 and CDR2 are LGHDT and YNNKEL (reference sequence). The length of the CDR3 is 15 residues. V dropped 5 bases and J dropped 5; count of bases not matched to a gene: 11. The CDR3 sequence is CASSRTGVVGYGYTF. CDR3 sequence (DNA): TGTGCCAGCAGCAGAACAGGGGTCGTAGGGTATGGCTACACCTTC.

Comments on this clonotype: An end of the junction differs from the germline gene, which may be a read error. The chain joins TRBV7-9 to TRBJ2-2; unclear D gene. CDR1 is SEHNR and CDR2 is FQNEAQ in the germline V gene (reference sequence). This CDR3 is 13 amino acids long. The CDR3 sequence: CASSLSHTGELFF. The DNA of the CDR3 is TGTGCCAGCAGCTTATCCCACACTGGGGAGCTGTTTTTT.

This clonotype has more than one count but fewer than ten. The rearrangement links TRBV29-1 to TRBJ2-7; 12 bases align to TRBD1. Germline loops: CDR1 SQVTM, CDR2 ANQGSEA. The CDR3 is 14 residues long. V lost 5 bases to trimming and J lost 4 bases; unmatched junction nucleotides: 6. The DNA for the CDR3 is TGCAGCGTTCCCGGGACAGGGGGCAGATACGAGCAGTACTTC. It yields the protein CSVPGTGGRYEQYF.

This clonotype was detected only a few times. This sequence joins TRBV20-1 and TRBJ2-7; TRBD2 might be the D (7 bases). Per the germline V gene, CDR1 is DFQATT and CDR2 is SNEGSKA (reference sequence). This CDR3 region has 15 residues. V was clipped by 5 bases and J by 3 bases, with 20 bases between them. CDR3 nucleotide sequence: TGCAGTGCTCACTCTTCGGGGGGCTCCAACTACGAGCAGTACTTC. Protein: CSAHSSGGSNYEQYF.